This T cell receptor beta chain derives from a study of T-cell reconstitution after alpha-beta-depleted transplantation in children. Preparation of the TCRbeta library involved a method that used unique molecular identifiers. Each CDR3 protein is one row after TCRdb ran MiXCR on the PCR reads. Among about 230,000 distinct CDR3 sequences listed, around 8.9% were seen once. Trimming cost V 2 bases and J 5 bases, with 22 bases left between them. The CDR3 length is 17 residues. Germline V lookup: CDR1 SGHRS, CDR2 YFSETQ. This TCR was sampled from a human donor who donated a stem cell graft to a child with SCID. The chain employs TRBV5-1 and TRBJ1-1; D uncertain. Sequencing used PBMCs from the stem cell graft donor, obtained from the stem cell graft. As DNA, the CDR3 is TGCGCCAGCAGCTTATACGTTGGACCCCTGGAATGGACTGAAGCTTTCTTT. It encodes CASSLYVGPLEWTEAFF.